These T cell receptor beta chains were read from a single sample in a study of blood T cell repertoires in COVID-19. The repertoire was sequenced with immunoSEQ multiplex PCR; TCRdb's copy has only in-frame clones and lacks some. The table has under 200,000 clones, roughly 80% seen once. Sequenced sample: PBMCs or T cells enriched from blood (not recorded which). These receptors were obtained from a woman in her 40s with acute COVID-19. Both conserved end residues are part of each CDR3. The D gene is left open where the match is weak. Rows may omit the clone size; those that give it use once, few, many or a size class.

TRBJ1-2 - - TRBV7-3 CASSPGEGRGYTF TGTGCCAGCAGTCCTGGGGAGGGGAGAGGCTACACCTTC
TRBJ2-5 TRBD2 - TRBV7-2 CASSLSTSGVQETQYF TGTGCCAGCAGCTTGTCCACTAGCGGGGTCCAAGAGACCCAGTACTTC
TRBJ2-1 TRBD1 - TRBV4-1 CASSQRGDRGPYNEQFF TGCGCCAGCAGCCAAAGGGGGGACAGGGGCCCCTACAATGAGCAGTTCTTC
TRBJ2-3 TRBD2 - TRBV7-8 CASSPGLAVTDTQYF TGTGCCAGCAGCCCGGGACTAGCGGTCACAGATACGCAGTATTTT
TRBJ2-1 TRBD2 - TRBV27 CASSSSGTSGYREQFF TGTGCCAGCAGTTCCTCCGGGACTAGCGGCTACCGGGAGCAGTTCTTC
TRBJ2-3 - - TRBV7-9 CASSPGGSGKNTQYF TGTGCCAGCAGCCCCGGGGGTAGCGGCAAGAATACGCAGTATTTT
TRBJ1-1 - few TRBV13 CASSLRQDTEAFF TGTGCCAGCAGCTTAAGACAGGACACTGAAGCTTTCTTT
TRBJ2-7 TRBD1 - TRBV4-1 CASSLIQEQGAYEQYF TGCGCCAGCAGCCTTATTCAGGAACAGGGGGCCTACGAGCAGTACTTC
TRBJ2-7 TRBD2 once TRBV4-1 CASSQEGGRTGEQYF TGCGCCAGCAGCCAAGAAGGCGGGAGGACCGGGGAGCAGTACTTC
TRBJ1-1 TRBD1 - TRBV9 CASSVDYRGNTEAFF TGTGCCAGCAGCGTAGACTACAGGGGGAACACTGAAGCTTTCTTT
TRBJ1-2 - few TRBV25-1 CASRGAGHNYGYTF TGTGCCAGCAGGGGGGCAGGGCATAACTATGGCTACACCTTC